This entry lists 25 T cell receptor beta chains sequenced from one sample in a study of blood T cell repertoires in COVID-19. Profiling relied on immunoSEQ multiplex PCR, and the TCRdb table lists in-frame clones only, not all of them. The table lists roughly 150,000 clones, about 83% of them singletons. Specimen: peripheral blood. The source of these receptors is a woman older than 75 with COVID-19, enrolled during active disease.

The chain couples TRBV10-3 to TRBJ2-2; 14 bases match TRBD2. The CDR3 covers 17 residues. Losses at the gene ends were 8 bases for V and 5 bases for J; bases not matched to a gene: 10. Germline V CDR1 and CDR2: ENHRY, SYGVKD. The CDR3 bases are TGTGCCATCCGATCGGGACTAGCGGGGGAGGTAACCGGGGAGCTGTTTTTT. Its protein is CAIRSGLAGEVTGELFF.

Here the CDR3 DNA reads TGTGCCATCATGAGCCGGGAGAAGAACACCGGGGAGCTGTTTTTT. Translated, it gives CAIMSREKNTGELFF. The rearrangement uses TRBV10-3 and TRBJ2-2, with a tentative D call TRBD2 (6 bases). From germline, CDR1 is ENHRY and CDR2 SYGVKD. The CDR3 spans 15 residues. The V end was cut by 7 bases, the J end by 1 base, with 13 bases between.

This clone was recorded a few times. The CDR3 DNA sequence: TGTGCCAGCAGCTTATCTGGACAGGGGGCTTACACTGAAGCTTTCTTT. This translates into CASSLSGQGAYTEAFF. The V call is TRBV7-9, the J call TRBJ1-1, with 11 bases aligning to TRBD1. V lost 2 bases and J lost 3; bases outside the gene matches: 5. The CDR3 contains 16 residues. Germline V CDR1 and CDR2: SEHNR, FQNEAQ (reference sequence).

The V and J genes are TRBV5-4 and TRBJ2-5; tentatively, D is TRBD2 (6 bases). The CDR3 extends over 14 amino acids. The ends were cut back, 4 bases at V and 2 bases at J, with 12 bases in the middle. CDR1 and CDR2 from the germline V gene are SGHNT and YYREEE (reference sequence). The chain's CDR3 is CASSTTGVQETQYF. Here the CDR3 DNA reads TGTGCCAGCAGCACCACGGGGGTACAAGAGACCCAGTACTTC. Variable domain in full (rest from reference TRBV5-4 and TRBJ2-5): ETGVTQSPTHLIKTRGQQVTLRCSSQSGHNTVSWYQQALGQGPQFIFQYYREEENGRGNFPPRFSGLQFPNYSSELNVNALELDDSALYLCASSTTGVQETQYFGPGTRLLVL.

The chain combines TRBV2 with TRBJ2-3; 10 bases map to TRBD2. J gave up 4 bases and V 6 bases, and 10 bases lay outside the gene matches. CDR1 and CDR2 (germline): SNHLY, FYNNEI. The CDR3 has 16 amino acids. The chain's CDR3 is CASRRELAGAADTQYF. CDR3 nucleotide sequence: TGTGCCAGCAGGCGAGAGCTAGCGGGGGCCGCAGATACGCAGTATTTT.

The chain's CDR3 is CASSSLFSNQPQHF. CDR3 DNA: TGTGCCAGCAGTTCTCTTTTTAGCAATCAGCCCCAGCATTTT. This rearrangement joins TRBV6-5 to TRBJ1-5; D is uncertain. The ends were cut back, 4 bases at V and 0 bases at J, with 7 bases in the middle. Germline V gives CDR1 MNHEY, CDR2 SVGAGI. This CDR3 has 14 amino acids.

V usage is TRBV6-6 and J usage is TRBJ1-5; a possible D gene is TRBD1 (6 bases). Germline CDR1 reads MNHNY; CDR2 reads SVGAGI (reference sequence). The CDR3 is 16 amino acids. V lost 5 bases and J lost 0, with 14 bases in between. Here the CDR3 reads CASSHRELYSNQPQHF. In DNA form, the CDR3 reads TGTGCCAGCAGTCACAGGGAGTTGTATAGCAATCAGCCCCAGCATTTT.

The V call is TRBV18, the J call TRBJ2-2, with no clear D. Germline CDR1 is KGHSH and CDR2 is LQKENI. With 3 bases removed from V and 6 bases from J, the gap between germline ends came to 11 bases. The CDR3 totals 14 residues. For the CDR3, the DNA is TGTGCCAGCTCACCCAACTACGCGTCCGGGGAGCTGTTTTTT. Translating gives CASSPNYASGELFF.

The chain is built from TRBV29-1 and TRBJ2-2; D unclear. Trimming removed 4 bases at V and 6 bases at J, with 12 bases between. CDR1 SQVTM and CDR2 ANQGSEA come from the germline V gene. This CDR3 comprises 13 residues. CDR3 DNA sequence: TGCAGCGTTGGCGTCGGGTCATCCGGGGAGCTGTTTTTT. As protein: CSVGVGSSGELFF.

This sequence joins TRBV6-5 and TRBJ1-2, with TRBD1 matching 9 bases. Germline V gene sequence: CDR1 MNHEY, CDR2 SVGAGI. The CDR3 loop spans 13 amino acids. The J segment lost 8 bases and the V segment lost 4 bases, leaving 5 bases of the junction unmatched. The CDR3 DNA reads TGTGCCAGCAGTTGGACAGGGGAATACGGCTACACCTTC. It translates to CASSWTGEYGYTF.

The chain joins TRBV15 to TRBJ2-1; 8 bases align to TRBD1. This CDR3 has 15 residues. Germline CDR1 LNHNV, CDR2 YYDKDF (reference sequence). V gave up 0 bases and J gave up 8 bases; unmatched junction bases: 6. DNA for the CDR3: TGTGCCACCAGCAGAGACAGGGGGCGCACCGATGAGCAGTTCTTC. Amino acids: CATSRDRGRTDEQFF.

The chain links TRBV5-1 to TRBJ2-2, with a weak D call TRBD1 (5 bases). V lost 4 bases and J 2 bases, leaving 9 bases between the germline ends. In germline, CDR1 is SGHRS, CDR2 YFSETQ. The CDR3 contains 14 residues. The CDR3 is CASSPRENTGELFF. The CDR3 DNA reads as TGCGCCAGCAGCCCCAGGGAAAACACCGGGGAGCTGTTTTTT.

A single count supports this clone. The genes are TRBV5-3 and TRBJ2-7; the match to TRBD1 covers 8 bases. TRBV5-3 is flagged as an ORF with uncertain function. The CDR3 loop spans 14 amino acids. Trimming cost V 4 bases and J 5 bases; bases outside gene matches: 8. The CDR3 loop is CARSRRTGCHEQYF. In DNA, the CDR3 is TGTGCCAGAAGCCGCCGGACAGGGTGTCACGAGCAGTACTTC.

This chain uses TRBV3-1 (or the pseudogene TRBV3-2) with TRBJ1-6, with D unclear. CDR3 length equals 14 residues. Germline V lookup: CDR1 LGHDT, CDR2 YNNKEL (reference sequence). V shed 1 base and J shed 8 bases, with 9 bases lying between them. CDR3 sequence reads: CASSQGAGDSPLHF. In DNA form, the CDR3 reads TGTGCCAGCAGCCAAGGTGCCGGGGATTCACCCCTCCACTTT.

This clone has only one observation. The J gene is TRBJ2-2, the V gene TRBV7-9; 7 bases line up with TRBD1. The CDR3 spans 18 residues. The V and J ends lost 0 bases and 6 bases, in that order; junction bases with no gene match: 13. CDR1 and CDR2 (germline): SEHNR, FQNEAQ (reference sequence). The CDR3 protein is CASSLAGTTGYAPGELFF. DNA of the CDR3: TGTGCCAGCAGCTTAGCGGGGACGACAGGGTACGCTCCCGGGGAGCTGTTTTTT.

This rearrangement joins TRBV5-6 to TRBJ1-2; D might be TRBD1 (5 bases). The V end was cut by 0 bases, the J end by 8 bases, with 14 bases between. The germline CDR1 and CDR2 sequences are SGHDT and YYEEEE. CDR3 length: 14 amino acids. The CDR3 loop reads CASSLAGRVGGYTF. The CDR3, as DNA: TGTGCCAGCAGCTTGGCAGGCAGGGTAGGGGGCTACACCTTC.

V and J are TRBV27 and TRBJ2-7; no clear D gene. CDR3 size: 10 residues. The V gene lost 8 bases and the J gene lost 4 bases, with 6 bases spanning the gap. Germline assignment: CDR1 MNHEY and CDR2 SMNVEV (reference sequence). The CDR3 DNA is TGTGCCAGCGGCCTTTACGAGCAGTACTTC. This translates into CASGLYEQYF.

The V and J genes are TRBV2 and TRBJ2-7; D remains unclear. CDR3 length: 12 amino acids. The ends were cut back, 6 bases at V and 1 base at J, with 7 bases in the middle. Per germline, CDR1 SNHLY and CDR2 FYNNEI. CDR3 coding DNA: TGTGCCAGCAGCTCAGAATCCTACGAGCAGTACTTC. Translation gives CASSSESYEQYF.

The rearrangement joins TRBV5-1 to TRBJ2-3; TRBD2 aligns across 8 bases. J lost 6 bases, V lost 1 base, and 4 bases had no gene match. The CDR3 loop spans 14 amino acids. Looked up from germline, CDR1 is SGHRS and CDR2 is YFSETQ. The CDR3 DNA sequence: TGCGCCAGCAGCTTGTCGGGAGGGAGGGATACGCAGTATTTT. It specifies CASSLSGGRDTQYF.

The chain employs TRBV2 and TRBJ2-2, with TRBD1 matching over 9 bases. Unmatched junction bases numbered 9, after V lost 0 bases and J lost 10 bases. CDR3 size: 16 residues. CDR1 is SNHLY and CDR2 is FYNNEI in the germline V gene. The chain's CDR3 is CASSEARTGDIEELFF. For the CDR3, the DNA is TGTGCCAGCAGTGAAGCGAGGACAGGGGATATTGAGGAGCTGTTTTTT.

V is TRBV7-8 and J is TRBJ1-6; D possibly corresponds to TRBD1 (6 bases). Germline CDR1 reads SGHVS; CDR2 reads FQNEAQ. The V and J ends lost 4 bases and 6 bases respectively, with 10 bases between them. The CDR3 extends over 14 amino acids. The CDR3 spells CASSYRVGNSPLHF. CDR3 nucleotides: TGTGCCAGCAGCTACAGGGTGGGTAATTCACCCCTCCACTTT.

DNA of the CDR3: TGTGCCAGCAGTTTGCGGCAGGGGGCAGGGGGTAATTCACCCCTCCACTTT. Its translation: CASSLRQGAGGNSPLHF. The genes are TRBV28 and TRBJ1-6; 8 bases map to TRBD1. Germline assignment: CDR1 MDHEN and CDR2 SYDVKM. The CDR3 contains 17 residues. J lost 6 bases, V lost 3 bases, and 10 bases had no gene match.

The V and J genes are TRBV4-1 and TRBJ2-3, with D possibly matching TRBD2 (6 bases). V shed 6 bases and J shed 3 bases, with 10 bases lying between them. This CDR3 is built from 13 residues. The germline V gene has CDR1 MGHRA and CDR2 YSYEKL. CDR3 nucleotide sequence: TGCGCCAGCAGTGAGGGAGGTACAGATACGCAGTATTTT. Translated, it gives CASSEGGTDTQYF.

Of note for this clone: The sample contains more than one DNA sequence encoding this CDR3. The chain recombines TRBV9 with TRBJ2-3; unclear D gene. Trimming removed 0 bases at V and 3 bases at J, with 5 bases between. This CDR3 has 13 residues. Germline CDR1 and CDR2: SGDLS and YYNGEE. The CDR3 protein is CASSVAGTDTQYF. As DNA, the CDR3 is TGTGCCAGCAGCGTAGCCGGGACAGATACGCAGTATTTT.

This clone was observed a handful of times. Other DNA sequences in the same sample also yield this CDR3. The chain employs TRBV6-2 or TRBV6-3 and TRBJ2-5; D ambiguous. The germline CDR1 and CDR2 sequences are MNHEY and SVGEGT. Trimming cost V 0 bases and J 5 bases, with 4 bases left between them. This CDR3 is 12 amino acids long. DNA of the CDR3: TGTGCCAGCAGTTACTCGCGGGAGACCCAGTACTTC. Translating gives CASSYSRETQYF.